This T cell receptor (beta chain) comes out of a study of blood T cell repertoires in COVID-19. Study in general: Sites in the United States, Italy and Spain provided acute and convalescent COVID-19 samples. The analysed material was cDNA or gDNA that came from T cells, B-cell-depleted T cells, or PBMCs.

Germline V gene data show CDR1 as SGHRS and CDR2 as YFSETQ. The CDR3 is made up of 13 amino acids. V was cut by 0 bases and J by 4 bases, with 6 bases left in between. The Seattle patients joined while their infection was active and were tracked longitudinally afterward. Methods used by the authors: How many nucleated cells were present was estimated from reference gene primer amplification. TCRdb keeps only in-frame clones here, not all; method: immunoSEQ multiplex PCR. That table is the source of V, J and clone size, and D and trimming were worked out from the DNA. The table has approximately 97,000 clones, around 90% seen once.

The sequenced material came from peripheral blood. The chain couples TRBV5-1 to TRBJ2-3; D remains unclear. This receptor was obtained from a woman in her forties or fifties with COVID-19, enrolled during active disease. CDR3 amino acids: CASSLELADTQYF. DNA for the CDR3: TGCGCCAGCAGCTTGGAGCTCGCAGATACGCAGTATTTT.